The present entry profiles one TCR beta chain with its context. These data come from a study of T-cell reconstitution after alpha-beta-depleted transplantation in children. Researchers prepared the TCRbeta library using unique molecular identifiers, the study reports. TCRdb re-called the PCR reads through MiXCR, storing one row per CDR3 protein. The table shows around 600,000 distinct CDR3 sequences, with more than 9% occurring only once. There are 14 residues in the CDR3. The germline CDR1 and CDR2 sequences are SGHTA and FQGNSA. V shed 8 bases and J shed 4 bases, with 15 bases lying between them. Source: PBMCs from the stem cell graft donor, taken from the stem cell graft. This TCR came from a human donor who donated a stem cell graft to a child with acute myeloid leukemia. The V call is TRBV7-2, the J call TRBJ2-1; weak D call: TRBD2 (7 bases). The CDR3 region has the DNA TGTGCCAGCTTAAGGGGGACTACTTACAATGAGCAGTTCTTC. Translation gives CASLRGTTYNEQFF.